This T cell receptor beta chain was sequenced in a study of blood T cell repertoires in COVID-19. Study details: PBMCs, B-cell-depleted T cells, or T cells were the source of the cDNA or gDNA that made up the material.

Original analysis: Reference gene primer amplification gave estimated nucleated cell counts. Clones were read by immunoSEQ multiplex PCR, and TCRdb kept only the in-frame ones, dropping some. That table furnishes V, J and clone size, whereas the DNA furnished D and trimming. The table records some 200,000 clones, 80% to 90% of them present only once. Seattle enrolled patients during active infection and tracked them longitudinally. V lost 0 bases and J lost 7, with 11 bases in between. CDR3 length: 15 amino acids. Germline lookup yields CDR1 SGHRS and CDR2 YFSETQ. The receptor was derived from a woman aged 80 or over with COVID-19, enrolled during active disease. The chain has TRBV5-1 and TRBJ1-6; tentative D call: TRBD1 (5 bases). The sequenced sample consisted of peripheral blood. This chain's CDR3 is CASSLGQGSNSPLHF. The CDR3 nucleotides are TGCGCCAGCAGCTTGGGGCAGGGCTCGAATTCACCCCTCCACTTT.